The next 20 T cell receptor beta chains were all read from a single sample in a study of regulatory T cells in long-lasting Graves disease. As for time point: persistent/refractory GD, antithyroid drugs over 5 years with positive TRAb. With RNA extracted from PBMCs as input, the TCR library was made. iRepertoire HTBI primers and Arm-PCR of CDR3 regions built TCR beta libraries. TCRdb used MiXCR to reprocess the multiplex PCR reads, holding one entry per CDR3 protein. The sample includes roughly 400,000 distinct CDR3 sequences, less than 25% of them seen just once. This specimen consisted of peripheral blood mononuclear cells (PBMCs), obtained when the disease was refractory, from a patient treated with antithyroid drugs. The receptors shown here come from a female donor with Graves disease.

This clonotype has only a few counts. The chain has TRBV2 and TRBJ2-1, with 9 bases fitting TRBD1. With 1 base clipped from V and 9 bases from J, the junction kept 7 bases outside the gene matches. In germline, CDR1 is SNHLY, CDR2 FYNNEI. The CDR3 runs 15 residues. CDR3 in DNA: TGTGCCAGCAGTGAAGTGGGACAGGGAAGGGGTGAGCAGTTCTTC. Translated, it gives CASSEVGQGRGEQFF.

The table lists this clonotype with a few counts. This chain connects TRBV9 to TRBJ1-5; no definite D call. With 0 bases removed from V and 3 bases from J, the gap between germline ends came to 10 bases. This CDR3 has 15 amino acids. From germline, CDR1 is SGDLS and CDR2 YYNGEE. CDR3 sequence reads: CASSVDGGNNQPQHF. CDR3 nucleotide sequence: TGTGCCAGCAGCGTAGACGGAGGGAACAATCAGCCCCAGCATTTT.

The V call is TRBV29-1, the J call TRBJ2-7, with D maybe TRBD1 (6 bases). The CDR3 runs to 12 residues. Trimming took off 7 bases at V and 3 bases at J, with 13 bases between the two ends. Germline V CDR1 and CDR2: SQVTM, ANQGSEA. The chain's CDR3 is CSAAQGLYEQYF. The CDR3 coding sequence is TGCAGCGCTGCGCAGGGGCTCTACGAGCAGTACTTC.

The V and J genes are TRBV14 and TRBJ1-2; a weak D match, TRBD1 (5 bases). Germline CDR1 SGHDN, CDR2 FVKESK. Trimming removed 4 bases at V and 5 bases at J, with 11 bases between. The CDR3 runs to 13 residues. The chain's CDR3 is CASSPYSGYGYTF. CDR3 sequence (DNA): TGTGCCAGCAGCCCTTATTCAGGGTATGGCTACACCTTC.

The chain links TRBV19 to TRBJ1-2; tentative D call: TRBD1 (6 bases). CDR1 and CDR2 (germline): LNHDA, SQIVND (reference sequence). The CDR3 contains 15 residues. The V gene lost 5 bases and the J gene lost 3 bases, with 16 bases spanning the gap. CDR3 DNA sequence: TGTGCCAGTAGTCACGGGGGGCTACGGGACTATGGCTACACCTTC. The encoded protein is CASSHGGLRDYGYTF.

This clonotype has at least ten counts. The chain carries TRBV30 and TRBJ1-2; no firm D call. CDR3 length equals 11 residues. V was clipped by 5 bases and J by 4 bases, with 8 bases between them. Germline loops: CDR1 GTSNPN, CDR2 SVGIG (reference sequence). The CDR3 DNA sequence: TGTGCCTGGTCGGATTTCTATGGCTACACCTTC. Its protein product is CAWSDFYGYTF.

Only a few counts were recorded for this clonotype. The chain's CDR3 is CASSLPTTGPGQATYEQYF. The DNA for the CDR3 is TGTGCCAGCAGCTTACCCACGACCGGACCGGGACAGGCGACCTACGAGCAGTACTTC. This chain links TRBV7-9 with TRBJ2-7; 8 bases map to TRBD1. With V trimmed by 2 bases and J by 2 bases, 17 bases remained unmatched. This CDR3 contains 19 residues. Looked up from germline, CDR1 is SEHNR and CDR2 is FQNEAQ (reference sequence).

The table lists this clonotype with a few counts. V gene TRBV7-9 combines with J gene TRBJ1-1; a weak D match, TRBD1 (5 bases). This CDR3 is 15 amino acids long. Germline assignment: CDR1 SEHNR and CDR2 FQNEAQ (reference sequence). The V end lost 2 bases, the J end lost 2 bases, and 12 bases lay between the germline ends. In DNA form, the CDR3 reads TGTGCCAGCAGCTTAAGACAGAATTACAACACTGAAGCTTTCTTT. It yields the protein CASSLRQNYNTEAFF. Variable domain in full (rest from reference TRBV7-9 and TRBJ1-1): DTGVSQNPRHKITKRGQNVTFRCDPISEHNRLYWYRQTLGQGPEFLTYFQNEAQLEKSRLLSDRFSAERPKGSFSTLEIQRTEQGDSAMYLCASSLRQNYNTEAFFGQGTRLTVV.

This clonotype was picked up a small number of times. The chain uses TRBV20-1 and TRBJ2-1; 7 nucleotides agree with TRBD2. Germline loops: CDR1 DFQATT, CDR2 SNEGSKA (reference sequence). The V and J ends lost 6 bases and 4 bases, in that order; junction bases with no gene match: 18. CDR3 size: 17 residues. The CDR3: CSASVPIGGLRYNEQFF. As DNA, the CDR3 is TGCAGTGCAAGTGTCCCTATCGGGGGACTACGTTACAATGAGCAGTTCTTC.

The rearrangement uses TRBV20-1 and TRBJ1-5; possible D gene TRBD1, 6 bases. V was cut by 6 bases and J by 0 bases, with 9 bases left in between. CDR1 DFQATT and CDR2 SNEGSKA come from the germline V gene (reference sequence). The CDR3 loop spans 13 amino acids. CDR3 sequence: CSAEDSSNQPQHF. Written as DNA, the CDR3 is TGCAGTGCGGAGGACAGTAGCAATCAGCCCCAGCATTTT.

This clonotype was seen many times. The chain joins TRBV11-2 to TRBJ2-7, with TRBD2 matching 13 bases. The ends lost 6 bases at V and 2 bases at J; junction bases unmatched: 7. This CDR3 has 16 amino acids. CDR1 and CDR2 from the germline V gene are SGHAT and FQNNGV. CDR3 nucleotides: TGTGCCAGCAGTTGGACTAGCGGGAGTTCCCCCTACGAGCAGTACTTC. The encoded protein is CASSWTSGSSPYEQYF.

A few counts support this clonotype. The chain has TRBV19 and TRBJ2-2; D is ambiguous. With 3 bases removed from V and 1 base from J, the gap between germline ends came to 6 bases. The germline CDR1 and CDR2 sequences are LNHDA and SQIVND (reference sequence). This CDR3 is 14 amino acids long. The CDR3 nucleotides read TGTGCCAGTAGTATCTTGAAGAACACCGGGGAGCTGTTTTTT. It encodes CASSILKNTGELFF.

This chain joins TRBV10-3 and TRBJ1-3; D remains unclear. Germline V gene lookup returns CDR1 ENHRY and CDR2 SYGVKD. This CDR3 is 13 amino acids long. The ends were cut back, 11 bases at V and 0 bases at J, with 11 bases in the middle. This chain's CDR3 is CAAQDSSGNTIYF. CDR3 in DNA: TGTGCCGCCCAGGATTCCTCTGGAAACACCATATATTTT.

This clonotype has a count of ten or more. The rearrangement links TRBV19 to TRBJ1-5; 12 bases fit TRBD1. CDR1 and CDR2 from the germline V gene are LNHDA and SQIVND (reference sequence). V lost 7 bases to trimming and J lost 5 bases; unmatched junction nucleotides: 6. This CDR3 spans 15 amino acids. CDR3 nucleotide sequence: TGTGCCAGTACACCGGGACAGGGGGCTCATCAGCCCCAGCATTTT. It encodes CASTPGQGAHQPQHF.

The rearrangement joins TRBV7-9 to TRBJ2-7; 9 bases are a match to TRBD1. The germline CDR1 and CDR2 sequences are SEHNR and FQNEAQ (reference sequence). The CDR3 length is 16 residues. With 0 bases clipped from V and 2 bases from J, the junction kept 5 bases outside the gene matches. CDR3 residues: CASSLAPGQGTYEQYF. CDR3 DNA sequence: TGTGCCAGCAGCTTAGCGCCGGGACAGGGAACCTACGAGCAGTACTTC.

This clonotype was detected ten times or more. The J gene is TRBJ1-2, the V gene TRBV9, with no clear D. The V end lost 0 bases, the J end lost 1 base, and 4 bases lay between the germline ends. Germline CDR1 SGDLS, CDR2 YYNGEE. CDR3 length: 13 amino acids. Here the CDR3 DNA reads TGTGCCAGCAGCGTAGGGAATAACTATGGCTACACCTTC. Protein: CASSVGNNYGYTF. Using reference TRBV9 and TRBJ1-2 for the parts outside the CDR3, the full variable domain is DSGVTQTPKHLITATGQRVTLRCSPRSGDLSVYWYQQSLDQGLQFLIQYYNGEERAKGNILERFSAQQFPDLHSELNLSSLELGDSALYFCASSVGNNYGYTFGSGTRLTVV.

This clonotype has at least ten counts. The chain joins TRBV7-2 to TRBJ1-6; 9 bases agree with TRBD1. This CDR3 has 13 amino acids. The trim removed 8 bases at V and 7 bases at J, leaving 3 bases unmatched. CDR1 SGHTA and CDR2 FQGNSA come from the germline V gene. The CDR3 loop reads CASAGQGNSPLHF. CDR3 bases: TGTGCCAGCGCGGGACAGGGCAATTCACCCCTCCACTTT.

In its sample, this clonotype was seen many times. V gene TRBV28 combines with J gene TRBJ2-7; TRBD1 matches at 10 bases. The germline V gene encodes CDR1 MDHEN and CDR2 SYDVKM. The ends lost 4 bases at V and 8 bases at J; junction bases unmatched: 11. The length of the CDR3 is 15 residues. The CDR3: CASSSSGTGEGKQYF. The CDR3 DNA sequence: TGTGCCAGCAGTTCCTCGGGGACAGGGGAGGGGAAGCAGTACTTC. The full variable domain, its missing parts supplied by reference TRBV28 and TRBJ2-7, is DVKVTQSSRYLVKRTGEKVFLECVQDMDHENMFWYRQDPGLGLRLIYFSYDVKMKEKGDIPEGYSVSREKKERFSLILESASTNQTSMYLCASSSSGTGEGKQYFGPGTRLTVT.

V usage is TRBV29-1 and J usage is TRBJ2-7, with a weak D call TRBD2 (6 bases). CDR1 SQVTM and CDR2 ANQGSEA come from the germline V gene. The V gene lost 6 bases and the J gene lost 0 bases, with 12 bases spanning the gap. The CDR3 length is 13 residues. The CDR3 here is CSVLGGSSYEQYF. The CDR3 DNA sequence: TGCAGCGTCCTCGGGGGAAGCTCCTACGAGCAGTACTTC.

This clonotype was seen more than once but under ten times. This chain joins TRBV6-1 and TRBJ2-7; no firm D call. Trimming left V 10 bases short and J 6 bases short, with 16 bases between. The CDR3 extends over 12 amino acids. Looked up from germline, CDR1 is MNHNS and CDR2 is SASEGT. The CDR3 reads CATYRWTVEQYF. CDR3 sequence (DNA): TGTGCCACCTATCGATGGACGGTCGAGCAGTACTTC.